Included here is one TCR beta chain sequence, with context. The antigen is unknown. The junction departs from germline at one end; a sequencing error may be responsible. This specimen comes from a study of cytomegalovirus exposure and HLA in healthy donors. The germline CDR1 and CDR2 sequences are SEHNR and FQNEAQ (reference sequence). The CDR3 covers 14 residues. The donors (healthy individuals) were bone marrow donors. The PCR ran on 60 Vbeta and 13 Jbeta primers. The data were produced by immunoSEQ multiplex PCR, yet TCRdb's version contains in-frame clones alone and is incomplete. Of about 140,000 clones in the sample, around 84% were seen once. Findings and caveats of the study: There were several of the most significant clusters that appeared linked to common viral pathogens in a later analysis. Reported results showed that the classifier diagnosed cytomegalovirus status with high specificity and sensitivity.

The receptor comes from a boy younger than 10 in good health and CMV-seronegative. The genes are TRBV7-9 and TRBJ1-2; no clear D gene. Sequenced material: PBMCs. The CDR3: CSSSALLGGYGYTF. In DNA form, the CDR3 reads TGTTCCAGCAGCGCCCTGTTAGGCGGCTATGGCTACACCTTC.